A single sample is the source of the 3 T cell receptor beta chains below, sequenced in a study of blood T cell repertoires in COVID-19. Repertoires were generated with immunoSEQ multiplex PCR, while TCRdb's copy carries only in-frame clones and drops some. The data show approximately 360,000 clones, around 89% seen once. Material for sequencing was peripheral blood. The receptors were gathered from a man between 18 and 35 years old with active or convalescent COVID-19.

The table lists this clone with a count of one. CDR3 coding DNA: TGTGCCAGCAGTTACAGCTGGGGGCATAACACAGATACGCAGTATTTT. Protein product: CASSYSWGHNTDTQYF. The rearrangement joins TRBV6-5 to TRBJ2-3; D possibly corresponds to TRBD1 (6 bases). V lost 2 bases to trimming and J lost 2 bases, with 14 bases between them. Per the germline V gene, CDR1 is MNHEY and CDR2 is SVGAGI. The CDR3 covers 16 residues.

The chain recombines TRBV28 with TRBJ2-1; D uncertain. The V end was cut by 3 bases, the J end by 7 bases, with 4 bases between. The CDR3 length is 11 residues. CDR1 and CDR2 from the germline V gene are MDHEN and SYDVKM. As DNA, the CDR3 is TGTGCCAGCAGTTTTATGAATGAGCAGTTCTTC. Amino acid sequence: CASSFMNEQFF.

V and J are TRBV28 and TRBJ1-2; weak D call: TRBD1 (5 bases). Germline V CDR1 and CDR2: MDHEN, SYDVKM. This CDR3 spans 13 amino acids. The V end was cut by 4 bases, the J end by 4 bases, with 10 bases between. The CDR3 is CASSWVDSYGYTF. The DNA of the CDR3 is TGTGCCAGCAGTTGGGTCGACAGCTATGGCTACACCTTC.